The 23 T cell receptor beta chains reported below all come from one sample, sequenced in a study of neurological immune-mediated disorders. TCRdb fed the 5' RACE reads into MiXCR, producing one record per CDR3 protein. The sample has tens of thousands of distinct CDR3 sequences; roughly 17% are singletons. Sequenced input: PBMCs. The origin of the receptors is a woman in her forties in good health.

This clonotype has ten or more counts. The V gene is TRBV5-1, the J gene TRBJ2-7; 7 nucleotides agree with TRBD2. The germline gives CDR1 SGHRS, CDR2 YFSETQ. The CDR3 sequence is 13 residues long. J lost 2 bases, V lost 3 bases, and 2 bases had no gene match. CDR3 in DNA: TGCGCCAGCAGCTACGGACTAGCCTACGAGCAGTACTTC. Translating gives CASSYGLAYEQYF.

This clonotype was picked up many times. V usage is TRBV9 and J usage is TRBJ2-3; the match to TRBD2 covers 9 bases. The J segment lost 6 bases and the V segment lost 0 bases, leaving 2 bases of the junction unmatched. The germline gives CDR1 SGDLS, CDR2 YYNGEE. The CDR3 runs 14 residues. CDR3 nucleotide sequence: TGTGCCAGCAGCGTAGATCTAGCGGGGGATACGCAGTATTTT. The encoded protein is CASSVDLAGDTQYF.

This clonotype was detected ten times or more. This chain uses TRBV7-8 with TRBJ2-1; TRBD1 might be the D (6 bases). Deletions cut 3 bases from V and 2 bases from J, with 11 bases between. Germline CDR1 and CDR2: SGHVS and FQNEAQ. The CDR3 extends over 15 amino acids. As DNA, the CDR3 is TGTGCCAGCAGCTTCCTACAGGGCACCTACAATGAGCAGTTCTTC. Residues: CASSFLQGTYNEQFF.

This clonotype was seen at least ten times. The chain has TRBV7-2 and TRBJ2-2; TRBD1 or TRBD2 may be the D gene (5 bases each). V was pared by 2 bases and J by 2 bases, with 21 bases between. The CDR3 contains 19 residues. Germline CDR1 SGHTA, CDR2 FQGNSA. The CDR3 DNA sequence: TGTGCCAGCAGCTTACGGCCCCACTCGGGGCTAGCTAACACCGGGGAGCTGTTTTTT. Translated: CASSLRPHSGLANTGELFF.

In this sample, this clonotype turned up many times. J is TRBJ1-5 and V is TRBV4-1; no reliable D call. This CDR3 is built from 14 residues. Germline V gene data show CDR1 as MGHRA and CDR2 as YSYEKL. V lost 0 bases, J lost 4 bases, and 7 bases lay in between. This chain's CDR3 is CASSQDLGNQPQHF. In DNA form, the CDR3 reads TGCGCCAGCAGCCAAGATCTAGGAAATCAGCCCCAGCATTTT.

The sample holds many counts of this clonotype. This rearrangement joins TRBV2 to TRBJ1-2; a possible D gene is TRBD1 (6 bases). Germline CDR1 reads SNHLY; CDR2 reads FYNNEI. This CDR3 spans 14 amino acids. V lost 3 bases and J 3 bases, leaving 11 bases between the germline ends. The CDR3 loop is CASSDQGPYYGYTF. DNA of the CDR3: TGTGCCAGCAGTGATCAGGGGCCATACTATGGCTACACCTTC.

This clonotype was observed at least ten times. The CDR3 is CASSQDPLAGEITDTQYF. The CDR3 region has the DNA TGCGCCAGCAGCCAAGATCCACTAGCGGGGGAGATCACAGATACGCAGTATTTT. This sequence joins TRBV4-1 and TRBJ2-3; the match to TRBD2 covers 11 bases. The CDR3 loop spans 18 amino acids. Germline CDR1 is MGHRA and CDR2 is YSYEKL. V shed 0 bases, J shed 2 bases, and the junction held 7 bases outside the gene matches.

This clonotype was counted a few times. The CDR3 bases are TGTGCCAGCAGCTTGGTCCGACTAGCGGGAGGGGATGAGCAGTTCTTC. This translates into CASSLVRLAGGDEQFF. J is TRBJ2-1 and V is TRBV5-8; 14 bases are a match to TRBD2. The CDR3 spans 16 residues. Trimming took 0 bases from V and 8 from J; bases not matched to a gene: 4. In germline, CDR1 is SGHTS, CDR2 YDEGEE.

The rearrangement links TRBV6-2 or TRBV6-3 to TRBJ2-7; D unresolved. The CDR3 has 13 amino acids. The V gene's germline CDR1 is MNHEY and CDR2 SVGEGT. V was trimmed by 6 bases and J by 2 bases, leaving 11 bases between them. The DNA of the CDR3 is TGTGCCAGCAGCCACCTTAGTCCCTACGAGCAGTACTTC. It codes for CASSHLSPYEQYF.

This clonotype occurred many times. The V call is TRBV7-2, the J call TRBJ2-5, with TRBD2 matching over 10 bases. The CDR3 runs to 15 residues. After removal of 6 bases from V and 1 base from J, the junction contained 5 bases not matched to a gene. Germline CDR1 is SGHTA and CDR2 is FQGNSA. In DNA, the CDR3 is TGTGCCAGCAGTCCAACTAGCGGGGCCCAAGAGACCCAGTACTTC. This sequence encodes CASSPTSGAQETQYF.

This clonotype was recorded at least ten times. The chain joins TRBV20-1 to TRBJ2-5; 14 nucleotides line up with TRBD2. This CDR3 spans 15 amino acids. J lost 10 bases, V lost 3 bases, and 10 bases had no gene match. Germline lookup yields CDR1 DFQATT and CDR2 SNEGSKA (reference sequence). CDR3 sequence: CSASPATSGGAGQYF. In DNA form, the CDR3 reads TGCAGTGCTAGTCCGGCGACTAGCGGGGGGGCTGGCCAGTACTTC.

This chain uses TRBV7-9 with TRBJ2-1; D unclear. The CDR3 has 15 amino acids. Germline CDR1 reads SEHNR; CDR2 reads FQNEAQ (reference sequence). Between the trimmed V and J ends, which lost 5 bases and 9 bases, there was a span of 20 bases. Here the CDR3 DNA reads TGTGCCAGCAGCCCATCGGGTGGATACTACCGTGAGCAGTTCTTC. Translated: CASSPSGGYYREQFF.

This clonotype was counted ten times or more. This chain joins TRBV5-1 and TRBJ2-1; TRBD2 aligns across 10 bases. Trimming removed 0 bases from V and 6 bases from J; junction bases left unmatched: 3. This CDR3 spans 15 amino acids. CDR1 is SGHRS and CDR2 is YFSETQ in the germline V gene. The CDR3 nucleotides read TGCGCCAGCAGCTTGGCAGCGGGGGGGAGCAATGAGCAGTTCTTC. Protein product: CASSLAAGGSNEQFF.

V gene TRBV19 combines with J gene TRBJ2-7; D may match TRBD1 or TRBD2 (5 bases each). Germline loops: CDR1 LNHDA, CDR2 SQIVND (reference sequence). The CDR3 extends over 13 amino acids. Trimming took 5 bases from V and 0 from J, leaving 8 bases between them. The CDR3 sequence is CASSYGASYEQYF. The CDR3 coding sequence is TGTGCCAGTAGTTACGGGGCCTCCTACGAGCAGTACTTC. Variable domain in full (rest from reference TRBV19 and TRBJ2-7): DGGITQSPKYLFRKEGQNVTLSCEQNLNHDAMYWYRQDPGQGLRLIYYSQIVNDFQKGDIAEGYSVSREKKESFPLTVTSAQKNPTAFYLCASSYGASYEQYFGPGTRLTVT.

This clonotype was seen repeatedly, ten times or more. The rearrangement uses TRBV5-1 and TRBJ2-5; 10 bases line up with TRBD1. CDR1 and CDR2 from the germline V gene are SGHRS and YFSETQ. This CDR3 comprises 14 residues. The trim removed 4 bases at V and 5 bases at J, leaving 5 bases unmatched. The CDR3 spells CASSRGTGAETQYF. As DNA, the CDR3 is TGCGCCAGCAGCCGGGGGACAGGGGCGGAGACCCAGTACTTC.

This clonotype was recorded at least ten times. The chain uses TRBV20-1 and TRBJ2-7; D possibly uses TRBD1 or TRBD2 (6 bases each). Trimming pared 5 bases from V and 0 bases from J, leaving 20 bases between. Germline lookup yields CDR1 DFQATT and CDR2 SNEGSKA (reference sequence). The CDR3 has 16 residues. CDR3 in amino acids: CSAAGAVGGNSYEQYF. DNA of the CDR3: TGCAGTGCTGCAGGGGCCGTTGGGGGGAACTCCTACGAGCAGTACTTC.

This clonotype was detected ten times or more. CDR3 in amino acids: CASSVNSGGGYEQYF. CDR3 coding DNA: TGTGCCAGCAGCGTGAATAGCGGGGGAGGCTACGAGCAGTACTTC. V is TRBV7-3 and J is TRBJ2-7; 9 nucleotides align to TRBD2. Germline trimming cut 5 bases from V and 3 bases from J; bases unmatched to any gene: 8. The CDR3 contains 15 residues. Germline CDR1 reads SGHTA; CDR2 reads FQGTGA.

CDR3 coding DNA: TGTGCCAGTAATCCCCAAGGGGTCCCGACCTACGAGCAGTACTTC. It is translated as CASNPQGVPTYEQYF. The V gene is TRBV12-3 or TRBV12-4, the J gene TRBJ2-7; TRBD1 might be the D (5 bases). The CDR3 has 15 amino acids. Trimming stripped 9 bases from V and 2 bases from J, with 20 bases between.

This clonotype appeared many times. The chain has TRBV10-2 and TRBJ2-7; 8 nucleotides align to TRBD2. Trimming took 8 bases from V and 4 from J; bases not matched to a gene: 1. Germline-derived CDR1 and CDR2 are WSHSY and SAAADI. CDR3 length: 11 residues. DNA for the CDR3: TGCGCCAGCCGGGAGGGATACGAGCAGTACGTC. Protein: CASREGYEQYV.

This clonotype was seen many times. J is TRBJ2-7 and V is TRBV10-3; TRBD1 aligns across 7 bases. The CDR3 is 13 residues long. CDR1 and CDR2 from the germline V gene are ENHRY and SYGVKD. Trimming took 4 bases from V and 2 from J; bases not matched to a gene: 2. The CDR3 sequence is CAISAGQTYEQYF. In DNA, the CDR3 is TGTGCCATCAGTGCGGGACAGACCTACGAGCAGTACTTC.

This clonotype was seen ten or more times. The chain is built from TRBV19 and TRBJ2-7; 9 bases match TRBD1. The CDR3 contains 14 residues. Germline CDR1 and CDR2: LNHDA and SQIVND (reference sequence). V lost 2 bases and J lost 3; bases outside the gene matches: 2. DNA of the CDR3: TGTGCCAGTAGTATAACAGGGGGCAACTACGAGCAGTACTTC. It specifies CASSITGGNYEQYF.

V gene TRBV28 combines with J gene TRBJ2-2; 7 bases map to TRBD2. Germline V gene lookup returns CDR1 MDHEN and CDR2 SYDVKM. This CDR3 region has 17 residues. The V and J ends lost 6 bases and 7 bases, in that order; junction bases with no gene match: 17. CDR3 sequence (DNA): TGTGCCAGCAGCTTGGCTAGGGGCGGGAGATGGTTCGGGGAGCTGTTTTTT. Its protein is CASSLARGGRWFGELFF.

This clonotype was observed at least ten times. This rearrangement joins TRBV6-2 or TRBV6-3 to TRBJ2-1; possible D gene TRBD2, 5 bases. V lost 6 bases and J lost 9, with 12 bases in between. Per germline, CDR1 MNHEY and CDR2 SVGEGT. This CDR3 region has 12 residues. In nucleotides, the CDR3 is TGTGCCAGCAGGCCTACTAGTTCTGAGCAGTTCTTC. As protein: CASRPTSSEQFF.